The source of this TCR beta chain is a study of graft-versus-host responses after intestinal transplantation. Whole-study findings and limits: GvH clones were identified in recipient marrow, with some first appearing in ileum or blood. There was an association between peak levels of circulating GvH clones and early post-transplant HvG declines. High graft-versus-host to host-versus-graft clonal ratios were found in allografts of patients who had graft-donor T cell macrochimerism.

Here immunoSEQ multiplex PCR was the method, and the copy in TCRdb shows in-frame clones only, minus some. The sample has over 100,000 clones, less than 90% seen once. Worth noting for this clone: Its antigen is as yet unknown.

This CDR3 is built from 15 residues. The V gene's germline CDR1 is SGDLS and CDR2 YYNGEE. Trimming cost V 4 bases and J 0 bases; bases outside gene matches: 6. The V gene is TRBV9, the J gene TRBJ2-7, with 8 bases fitting TRBD1. The material sequenced was unstimulated CD4+ T cells sorted from spleen or lymph node cells, taken before intestinal transplant. This TCR derives from a human donor who received an intestinal transplant. CDR3 coding DNA: TGTGCCAGCAGCCCGCGGACAGGGAGCTCCTACGAGCAGTACTTC. It yields the protein CASSPRTGSSYEQYF.